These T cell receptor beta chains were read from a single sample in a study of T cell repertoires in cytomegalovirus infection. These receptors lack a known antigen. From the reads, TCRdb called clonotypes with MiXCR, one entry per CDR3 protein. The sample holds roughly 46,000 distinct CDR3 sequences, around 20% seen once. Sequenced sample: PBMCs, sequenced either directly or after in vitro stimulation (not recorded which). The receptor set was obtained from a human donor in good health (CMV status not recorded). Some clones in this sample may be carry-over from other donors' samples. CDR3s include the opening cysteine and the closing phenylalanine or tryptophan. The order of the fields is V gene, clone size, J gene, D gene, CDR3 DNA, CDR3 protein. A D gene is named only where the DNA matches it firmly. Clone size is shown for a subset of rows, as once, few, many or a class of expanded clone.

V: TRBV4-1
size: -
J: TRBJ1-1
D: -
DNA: TGCGCCAGCAGCCAAATTGAATTCTCGATGCGGGACGAAGCTTTCTTT
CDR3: CASSQIEFSMRDEAFF

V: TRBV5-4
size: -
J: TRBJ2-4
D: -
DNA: TGTGCCAGCAGCTGGGATAGGACGGGGATTCAGTACTTC
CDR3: CASSWDRTGIQYF

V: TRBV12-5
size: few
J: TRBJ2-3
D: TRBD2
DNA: TGTGCTAGTGGTTTGGTATCTAGCGGGATGACAGATACGCAGTATTTT
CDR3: CASGLVSSGMTDTQYF

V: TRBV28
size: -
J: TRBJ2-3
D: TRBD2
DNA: TGTGCCAGCAGTACACACGGGGGGGGCACAGATACGCAGTATTTT
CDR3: CASSTHGGGTDTQYF

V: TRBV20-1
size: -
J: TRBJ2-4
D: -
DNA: TGCAGTGCTCGAACCGGGTCAAGGGGAAACATTCAGTACTTC
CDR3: CSARTGSRGNIQYF

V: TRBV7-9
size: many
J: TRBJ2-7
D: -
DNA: TGTGCCAGCAGCTCACAGGAAGTCGGGTACGAGCAGTACTTC
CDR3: CASSSQEVGYEQYF

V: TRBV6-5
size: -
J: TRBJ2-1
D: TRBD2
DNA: TGTGCCAGCAGTCCCTCCGCGGGAGGGCCCTACAATGAGCAGTTCTTC
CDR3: CASSPSAGGPYNEQFF

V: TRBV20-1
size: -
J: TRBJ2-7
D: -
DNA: TGCAGTGCGATCGACTCCTCAGTCTCCTACGAGCAGTACTTC
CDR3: CSAIDSSVSYEQYF

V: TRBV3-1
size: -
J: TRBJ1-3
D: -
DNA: TGTGCCAGCAGCCAATCTTGGAACGGAAACACCATATATTTT
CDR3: CASSQSWNGNTIYF

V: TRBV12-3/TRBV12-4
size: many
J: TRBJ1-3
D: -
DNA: TGTGCCAGCAGGCCGGGACCGGTCTCTGGAAACACCATATATTTT
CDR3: CASRPGPVSGNTIYF

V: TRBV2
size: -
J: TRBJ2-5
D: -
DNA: TGTGCCAGCCTGTACCAAGAGACCCAGTACTTC
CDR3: CASLYQETQYF

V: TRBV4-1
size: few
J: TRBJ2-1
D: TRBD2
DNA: TGCGCCAGCAGCCACCGGACTAGCGGGGCCAATGAGCAGTTCTTC
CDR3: CASSHRTSGANEQFF

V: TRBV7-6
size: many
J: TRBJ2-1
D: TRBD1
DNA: TGTGCCAGCAGCCCCACGACAGGGTTCGATGAGCAGTTCTTC
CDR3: CASSPTTGFDEQFF

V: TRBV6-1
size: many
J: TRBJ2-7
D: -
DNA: TGTGCCAGCAGTGAAGCGTTAGCGCTGGAGCAGTACTTC
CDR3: CASSEALALEQYF

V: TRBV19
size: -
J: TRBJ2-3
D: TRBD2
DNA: TGTGCCAGTAGTATAGAGCACGGACTAGCCGGAGCTACGCAGTATTTT
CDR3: CASSIEHGLAGATQYF

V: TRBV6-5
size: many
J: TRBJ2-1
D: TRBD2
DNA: TGTGCCAGCAGTTATACGCTAGCGGTTTACAATGAGCAGTTCTTC
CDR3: CASSYTLAVYNEQFF

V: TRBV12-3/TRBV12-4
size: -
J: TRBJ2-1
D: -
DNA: TGTGCCAGCAGCGGACCTGATGAGCAGTTCTTC
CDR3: CASSGPDEQFF

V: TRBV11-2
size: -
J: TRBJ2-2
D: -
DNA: TGTGCCAGCAGCTTACCCATTCGAACCGGGGAGCTGTTTTTT
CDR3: CASSLPIRTGELFF

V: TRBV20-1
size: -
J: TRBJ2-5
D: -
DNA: TGCAGTGCTAGAGATCGGGAGACCCAGTACTTC
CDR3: CSARDRETQYF

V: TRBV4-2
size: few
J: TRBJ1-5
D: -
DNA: TGTGCCAGCAGCCTCCTTGGCCTGGGCAATCAGCCCCAGCATTTT
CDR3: CASSLLGLGNQPQHF

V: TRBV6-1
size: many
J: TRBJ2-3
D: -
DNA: TGTGCCAGCAGTGAAGGCGGGGACCCCACAGATACGCAGTATTTT
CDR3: CASSEGGDPTDTQYF

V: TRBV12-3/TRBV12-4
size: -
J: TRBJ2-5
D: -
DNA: TGTGCCAGCAGTTTGGGGGGAGGGGGGGCACAAGAGACCCAGTACTTC
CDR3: CASSLGGGGAQETQYF

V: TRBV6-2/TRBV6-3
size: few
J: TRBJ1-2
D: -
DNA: TGTGCCAGCTCCGAAGGGAACTATGGCTACACCTTC
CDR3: CASSEGNYGYTF

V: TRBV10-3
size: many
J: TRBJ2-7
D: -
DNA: TGTGCCATCAGGGGCCTAACGAGCGGTGCCTACGAGCAGTACTTC
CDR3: CAIRGLTSGAYEQYF

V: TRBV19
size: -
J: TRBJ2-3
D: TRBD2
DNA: TGTGCCAGTAGTGTGCGGGGGGGCGTAGATACGCAGTATTTT
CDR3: CASSVRGGVDTQYF

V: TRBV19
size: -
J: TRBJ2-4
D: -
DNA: TGTCCCAGTAGTACCCTGACCCGTTCGGCCAAAAACATTCAGTACTTC
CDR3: CPSSTLTRSAKNIQYF

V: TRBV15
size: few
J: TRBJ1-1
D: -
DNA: TGTGCCACCAGCAGAGGTCGAGGAGTAAACACTGAAGCTTTCTTT
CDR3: CATSRGRGVNTEAFF

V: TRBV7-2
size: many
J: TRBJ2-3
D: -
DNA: TGTGCCAGCAGCCCAGGGTCCACAGATACGCAGTATTTT
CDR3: CASSPGSTDTQYF

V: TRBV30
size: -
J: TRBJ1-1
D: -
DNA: TGTGCCTGGAGCATAGGTCGCCCTGAAGCTTTCTTT
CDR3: CAWSIGRPEAFF

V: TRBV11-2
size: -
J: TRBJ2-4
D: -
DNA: TGTGCCAGCAGGGATGGTTATCCGGGTCGAGGCAAAAACATTCAGTACTTC
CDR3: CASRDGYPGRGKNIQYF

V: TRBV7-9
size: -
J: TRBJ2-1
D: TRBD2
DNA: TGTGCCAGCAGCTCTTCTCTAGCGGGAGTTTTTAGCGATGAGCAGTTCTTC
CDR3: CASSSSLAGVFSDEQFF

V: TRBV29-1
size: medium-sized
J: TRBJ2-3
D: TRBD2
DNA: TGCAGCGCCGGGACTAGCGGGGGTAGCACAGATACGCAGTATTTT
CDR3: CSAGTSGGSTDTQYF

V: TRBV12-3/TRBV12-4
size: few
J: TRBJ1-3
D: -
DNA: TGTGCCAGCAGTCCAGCCGTCTCTGGAAACACCATATATTTT
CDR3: CASSPAVSGNTIYF

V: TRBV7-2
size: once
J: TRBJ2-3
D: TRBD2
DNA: TGTGCCAGCAGACCAGATATAGCGGGAGCCAGCACAGATACGCAGTATTTT
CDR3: CASRPDIAGASTDTQYF

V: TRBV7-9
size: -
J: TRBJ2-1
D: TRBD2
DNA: TGTGCCAGCACTACGAGCGGGGGAACGGGCAATGAGCAGTTCTTC
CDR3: CASTTSGGTGNEQFF

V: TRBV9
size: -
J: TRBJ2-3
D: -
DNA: TGTGCCAGCAGCGTCGGCAGGCGCACAGATACGCAGTATTTT
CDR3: CASSVGRRTDTQYF

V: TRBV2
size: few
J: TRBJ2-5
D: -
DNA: TGTGCCAGCAGTGAGGCTAGGGGGTACCAAGAGACCCAGTACTTC
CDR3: CASSEARGYQETQYF

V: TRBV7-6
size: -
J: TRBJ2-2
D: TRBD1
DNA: TGTGCCAGCAGCCCCGGGACAGGGGAATTTACCGGGGAGCTGTTTTTT
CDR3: CASSPGTGEFTGELFF

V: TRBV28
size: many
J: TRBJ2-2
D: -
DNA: TGTGCCAGCAGTACCTCGACTCCCGGGGAGCTGTTTTTT
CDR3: CASSTSTPGELFF

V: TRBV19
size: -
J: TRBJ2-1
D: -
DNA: TGTGCCAGTAGAGGACCCTTAGAGCAGTTCTTC
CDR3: CASRGPLEQFF

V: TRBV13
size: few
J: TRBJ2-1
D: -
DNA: TGTGCCAGCAGCTTGGGGGGGGGGGCGCGGAATGAGCAGTTCTTC
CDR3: CASSLGGGARNEQFF

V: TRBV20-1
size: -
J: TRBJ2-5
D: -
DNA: TGCAGTGGGGGACCCCACCGGGAGACCCAGTACTTC
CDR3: CSGGPHRETQYF

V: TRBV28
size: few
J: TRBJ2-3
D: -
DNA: TGTGCCAGCAGTCCATCAGGGGTGAACGAGGCAGATACGCAGTATTTT
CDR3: CASSPSGVNEADTQYF

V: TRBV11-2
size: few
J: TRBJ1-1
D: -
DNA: TGTGCCAGCAGCATTGTTACAATAGCGGCTTTCTTT
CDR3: CASSIVTIAAFF